This TCR beta chain is from a study of beta chain features in type 1 diabetes. With regard to this clone: Its cognate antigen is unknown.

The sequenced template was cDNA made from the entire isolated RNA. Produced via immunoSEQ multiplex PCR; TCRdb's table is partial and in-frame only. Of about 710,000 clones listed, around 15% are singletons. Study results and caveats: For cells with high TCR expression, cDNA sequencing could yield over-representation. Patients' naive, central memory and regulatory TCRB repertoires appeared more alike than those of healthy donors. People with Type 1 diabetes carried modestly yet significantly shorter TCRB CDR3s in all four CD4+ subsets.

Sample: naive CD4+ T cells from blood. This sequence originates from a young man with type 1 diabetes.

This CDR3 is CASSVAMDRGRSDGYTF. DNA for the CDR3: TGTGCCAGCAGCGTAGCTATGGACAGGGGGCGGAGTGATGGCTACACCTTC. This sequence joins TRBV9 and TRBJ1-2, with 11 bases identical to TRBD1. Germline V gene sequence: CDR1 SGDLS, CDR2 YYNGEE. V trimming: 0 bases; J trimming: 6 bases; junction bases outside the gene matches: 10. The CDR3 spans 17 residues.